One and the same sample provided the 29 T cell receptor beta chains below, sequenced in a study of blood T cells in healthy people across ages. A J-beta primer mix and a sample-barcoded 5' primer were used in a second PCR of roughly 6 to 11 cycles. TCRdb reprocessed the 5' RACE reads with MiXCR, giving one entry per CDR3 protein. The sample shows just under 550,000 distinct CDR3 sequences, under 30% of them seen only once. These data also featured in a second study, about T cells of mothers and their children.

The sequenced sample consisted of blood. All receptors come from a boy aged 10-17 years in good health.

In this sample, this clonotype turned up a few times. The V and J genes are TRBV12-3 or TRBV12-4 and TRBJ1-5; D ambiguous. The CDR3 covers 11 residues. The V and J ends lost 6 bases and 7 bases respectively, with 7 bases between them. CDR3 nucleotide sequence: TGTGCCAGCAGCAATCGGCAGCCCCAGCATTTT. As protein: CASSNRQPQHF.

This chain links TRBV28 with TRBJ1-2; tentative D call: TRBD1 (5 bases). CDR1 and CDR2 from the germline V gene are MDHEN and SYDVKM. Trimming left V 1 base short and J 7 bases short, with 13 bases between. This CDR3 comprises 14 residues. The CDR3 is CASSLYAGRGGYTF. The CDR3, as DNA: TGTGCCAGCAGTTTATACGCAGGGCGGGGTGGCTACACCTTC.

This clonotype was recorded at least ten times. This chain joins TRBV7-2 and TRBJ1-1, with D hard to call. The CDR3 extends over 12 amino acids. V was pared by 5 bases and J by 11 bases, with 15 bases between. CDR1 is SGHTA, CDR2 FQGNSA, per germline. The CDR3 is CASSRVPGDAFF. The CDR3, as DNA: TGTGCCAGCAGCCGAGTCCCAGGTGACGCTTTCTTT.

The chain has TRBV6-2 or TRBV6-3 and TRBJ1-1; TRBD1 matches 8 bases. The CDR3 runs to 14 residues. The ends lost 6 bases at V and 1 base at J; junction bases unmatched: 4. The germline V gene has CDR1 MNHEY and CDR2 SVGEGT. CDR3 DNA: TGTGCCAGCAGACCCGGGACAGGGAACACTGAAGCTTTCTTT. Its translation is CASRPGTGNTEAFF.

CDR3 nucleotide sequence: TGCAGTGCTAGCTACCCGAGAAGGGGTGAGACCCAGTACTTC. Amino acid sequence: CSASYPRRGETQYF. The V and J genes are TRBV20-1 and TRBJ2-5, with D possibly TRBD1 on 5 matching bases. Germline lookup yields CDR1 DFQATT and CDR2 SNEGSKA (reference sequence). The V end lost 3 bases, the J end lost 5 bases, and 16 bases lay between the germline ends. CDR3 length: 14 residues.

This sequence joins TRBV28 and TRBJ2-6; no reliable D call. This CDR3 has 15 amino acids. Germline loops: CDR1 MDHEN, CDR2 SYDVKM. Between the trimmed V and J ends, which lost 5 bases and 0 bases, there was a span of 8 bases. The CDR3: CASSPLNSGANVLTF. The DNA for the CDR3 is TGTGCCAGCAGTCCCCTAAACTCTGGGGCCAACGTCCTGACTTTC.

The V and J genes are TRBV7-9 and TRBJ2-1; 7 nucleotides match TRBD2. Trimming at V came to 11 bases and at J to 5 bases, leaving 9 bases not matched to a gene. Germline V lookup: CDR1 SEHNR, CDR2 FQNEAQ (reference sequence). CDR3 length: 13 amino acids. The CDR3 region is CAWSKRGNNEQFF. DNA of the CDR3: TGTGCCTGGTCTAAGCGGGGAAACAATGAGCAGTTCTTC.

V usage is TRBV4-3 and J usage is TRBJ2-3; D could derive from TRBD1 or TRBD2 (5 bases each). The CDR3 covers 15 residues. In germline, CDR1 is LGHNA, CDR2 YSLEER. Trimming removed 5 bases from V and 0 bases from J, with 12 bases in between. The CDR3 loop reads CASSERGGSTDTQYF. Here the CDR3 DNA reads TGCGCCAGCAGCGAAAGGGGCGGGAGCACAGATACGCAGTATTTT.

In its sample, this clonotype was seen a few times. This sequence joins TRBV25-1 and TRBJ2-5; TRBD1 might be the D (7 bases). V was clipped by 2 bases and J by 1 base, with 11 bases between them. The CDR3 runs 15 residues. Germline CDR1 MGHDK, CDR2 SYGVNS. Written as DNA, the CDR3 is TGTGCCAGCAGTGAAGGGGGGACAGCCCAAGAGACCCAGTACTTC. It specifies CASSEGGTAQETQYF.

The V gene is TRBV6-5, the J gene TRBJ2-1; TRBD2 agrees at 7 bases. The DNA end is more similar to TRBJ2-7, so the J call may be wrong. The CDR3 totals 14 residues. Germline V gene data show CDR1 as MNHEY and CDR2 as SVGAGI. The CDR3 sequence is CASSYGEGSYEQYF. The CDR3 nucleotides read TGTGCCAGCAGTTACGGGGAGGGCTCCTACGAGCAGTACTTC.

This clonotype was seen only a few times. The genes are TRBV7-2 and TRBJ2-4, with 11 bases that match TRBD2. V trimming: 2 bases; J trimming: 6 bases; junction bases outside the gene matches: 3. The CDR3 is made up of 15 amino acids. Per germline, CDR1 SGHTA and CDR2 FQGNSA. The CDR3 region is CASSLKLAGVNIQYF. CDR3 sequence (DNA): TGTGCCAGCAGCTTAAAACTAGCGGGAGTAAACATTCAGTACTTC.

This clonotype appeared a single time. The germline gene is not matched at one end of the junction; a read error may be the cause. V is TRBV4-3 and J is TRBJ2-2; possible D gene TRBD2, 5 bases. Germline V gene data show CDR1 as LGHNA and CDR2 as YSLEER. The CDR3 consists of 14 residues. CDR3 in amino acids: CASSQDAGTGELLF. CDR3 DNA: TGCGCCAGCAGCCAAGATGCGGGCACCGGGGAGCTGCTTTTT.

This clonotype has more than one count but fewer than ten. J is TRBJ2-3 and V is TRBV28, with D maybe TRBD2 (6 bases). The CDR3 is 15 amino acids. In germline, CDR1 is MDHEN, CDR2 SYDVKM. V lost 3 bases and J 2 bases, leaving 12 bases between the germline ends. This CDR3 reads CASSFRLGYTDTQYF. The DNA of the CDR3 is TGTGCCAGCAGTTTTCGACTAGGGTACACAGATACGCAGTATTTT.

The genes are TRBV12-3 or TRBV12-4 and TRBJ2-5; 8 nucleotides agree with TRBD2. This CDR3 region has 14 residues. The V segment lost 3 bases and the J segment 6 bases; nucleotides outside the gene matches: 6. The CDR3 is CASSFTGGPQTQYF. CDR3 nucleotide sequence: TGTGCCAGCAGTTTTACGGGAGGGCCGCAGACCCAGTACTTC.

In its sample, this clonotype was seen a few times. V usage is TRBV24-1 and J usage is TRBJ2-5; 11 nucleotides align to TRBD1. The J call may be wrong; the DNA end is better matched by TRBJ2-1. Germline-derived CDR1 and CDR2 are KGHDR and SFDVKD. The CDR3 totals 16 residues. The CDR3 DNA sequence: TGTGCCACCAGTGATCACCGGGACAGGGGGGTCAATGAGCAGTTCTTC. Protein: CATSDHRDRGVNEQFF.

This chain connects TRBV7-3 to TRBJ2-2, with unresolved D. V lost 7 bases and J lost 6, with 12 bases in between. The CDR3 extends over 13 amino acids. Germline V gene data show CDR1 as SGHTA and CDR2 as FQGTGA. This CDR3 is CASTKSGSGELFF. CDR3 in DNA: TGTGCCAGCACAAAGTCGGGTTCCGGGGAGCTGTTTTTT.

This clonotype came up a few times. The rearrangement links TRBV11-2 to TRBJ2-4; D unclear. CDR1 is SGHAT, CDR2 FQNNGV, per germline. V gave up 2 bases and J gave up 0 bases, with 8 bases separating them. The CDR3 is made up of 15 amino acids. The chain's CDR3 is CASSLSDLAKNIQYF. The CDR3 DNA is TGTGCCAGCAGCTTAAGCGATCTAGCCAAAAACATTCAGTACTTC. Combining the CDR3 with reference TRBV11-2 and TRBJ2-4 gives the whole variable domain EAGVAQSPRYKIIEKRQSVAFWCNPISGHATLYWYQQILGQGPKLLIQFQNNGVVDDSQLPKDRFSAERLKGVDSTLKIQPAKLEDSAVYLCASSLSDLAKNIQYFGAGTRLSVL.

This chain connects TRBV20-1 to TRBJ2-5; the D call may be TRBD1 or TRBD2 (7 bases each). With 3 bases removed from V and 8 bases from J, the gap between germline ends came to 34 bases. The germline V gene encodes CDR1 DFQATT and CDR2 SNEGSKA (reference sequence). The CDR3 runs to 19 residues. Written as DNA, the CDR3 is TGCAGTGCTAGGGAGCTCCCAGGGGGAGGGCCCATTACCAAGAGAACCCAGTACTTC. Protein sequence: CSARELPGGGPITKRTQYF.

As for this clonotype: Its ends do not fully match the called genes, so a read error is possible. V and J are TRBV4-1 and TRBJ2-7; 12 bases map to TRBD2. This CDR3 spans 19 amino acids. The germline gives CDR1 MGHRA, CDR2 YSYEKL. The CDR3 region has the DNA TGCGCCAGCGGCCAAGGGTCTACTAGCGGGGGGCGATATAACTACGAGCAGTACTTC. It specifies CASGQGSTSGGRYNYEQYF.

This clonotype was counted only a few times. The conserved closing phenylalanine or tryptophan is absent in this CDR3, likely reflecting a read error. The genes are TRBV10-3 and TRBJ2-5; TRBD1 agrees at 11 bases. The CDR3 sequence is 16 residues long. The V gene end was trimmed by 2 bases and the J gene end by 11 bases; junction bases not matched to a gene: 13. Per the germline V gene, CDR1 is ENHRY and CDR2 is SYGVKD. Here the CDR3 DNA reads TGTGCCATCAGTGAGCCGGGGACAGGGGGATCCTGGGAGCAGTACCTC. As protein: CAISEPGTGGSWEQYL.

Notes on this clonotype: A read error may account for a junction end that differs from germline. The genes are TRBV5-4 and TRBJ1-4, with a possible D match to TRBD1 (5 bases). Germline loops: CDR1 SGHNT, CDR2 YYREEE (reference sequence). There are 14 residues in the CDR3. In DNA, the CDR3 is TGTGCCAACAGCTTGGGGGGGTATAATGAAAAACTGTTTTTT. It translates to CANSLGGYNEKLFF.

V is TRBV4-3 and J is TRBJ2-7, with TRBD2 matching over 13 bases. The V and J ends lost 4 bases and 2 bases, in that order; junction bases with no gene match: 2. The germline V gene encodes CDR1 LGHNA and CDR2 YSLEER. This CDR3 region has 15 residues. The CDR3 here is CASSRTSGGTYEQYF. CDR3 nucleotide sequence: TGCGCCAGCAGCCGGACTAGCGGGGGTACCTACGAGCAGTACTTC.

This clonotype was counted only a few times. This sequence joins TRBV10-1 and TRBJ2-1; 8 nucleotides align to TRBD2. This CDR3 has 17 residues. The J segment lost 1 base and the V segment lost 6 bases, leaving 11 bases of the junction unmatched. Germline CDR1 WNHNN, CDR2 SYGVQD (reference sequence). CDR3 DNA sequence: TGCGCCAGCAGCGGAAGCGGGAGATCCCCTTCCTACAATGAGCAGTTCTTC. Its translation: CASSGSGRSPSYNEQFF.

This chain uses TRBV3-1 with TRBJ1-6; TRBD1 aligns across 7 bases. The J segment lost 8 bases and the V segment lost 4 bases, leaving 5 bases of the junction unmatched. There are 14 residues in the CDR3. In germline, CDR1 is LGHDT, CDR2 YNNKEL (reference sequence). CDR3 nucleotide sequence: TGTGCCAGCAGCCTGGGACAGAAATATTCACCCCTCCACTTT. Residues: CASSLGQKYSPLHF.

There are a few counts of this clonotype. The chain couples TRBV20-1 to TRBJ2-5, with 13 bases aligning to TRBD2. With the DNA end fitting TRBJ2-1 better, the J assignment may be wrong. CDR1 is DFQATT, CDR2 SNEGSKA, per germline (reference sequence). CDR3 length: 19 amino acids. CDR3 region: CSAQTSGRAVGYSYNEQFF. The CDR3 DNA reads TGCAGTGCCCAAACTAGCGGGAGGGCCGTTGGATATTCATACAATGAGCAGTTCTTC.

This clonotype has a handful of counts. The chain is built from TRBV20-1 and TRBJ2-7; D remains unclear. Between the trimmed V and J ends, which lost 1 base and 0 bases, there was a span of 13 bases. This CDR3 has 15 amino acids. CDR1 and CDR2 from the germline V gene are DFQATT and SNEGSKA (reference sequence). CDR3 bases: TGCAGTGCTAGAGGGCCGGAACAAAGCTCCTACGAGCAGTACTTC. Translating it yields CSARGPEQSSYEQYF.

This clonotype was seen a handful of times. This chain uses TRBV20-1 with TRBJ2-2, with TRBD1 matching 11 bases. Germline lookup yields CDR1 DFQATT and CDR2 SNEGSKA (reference sequence). This CDR3 comprises 12 residues. The V segment lost 7 bases and the J segment 5 bases; nucleotides outside the gene matches: 0. The CDR3 reads CSGDRGTGELFF. The CDR3 nucleotides are TGCAGTGGGGACAGGGGGACCGGGGAGCTGTTTTTT.

This sequence joins TRBV7-3 and TRBJ1-2, with 10 bases lining up with TRBD1. The V segment lost 1 base and the J segment 6 bases; nucleotides outside the gene matches: 5. The germline gives CDR1 SGHTA, CDR2 FQGTGA. This CDR3 region has 15 residues. CDR3 sequence (DNA): TGTGCCAGCAGCTTAAACCCCGGGACAGGGGATGGCTACACCTTC. It specifies CASSLNPGTGDGYTF.

Ten or more counts support this clonotype. The CDR3, as DNA: TGTGCCAGCAGCCAAGATCTAGCGGGAGGCAAAAACATTCAGTACTTC. Encoded protein: CASSQDLAGGKNIQYF. The V gene is TRBV4-2, the J gene TRBJ2-4, with TRBD2 identical over 11 bases. Trimming removed 0 bases from V and 3 bases from J; junction bases left unmatched: 1. Germline lookup yields CDR1 LGHNA and CDR2 YNFKEQ. The CDR3 length is 16 residues.